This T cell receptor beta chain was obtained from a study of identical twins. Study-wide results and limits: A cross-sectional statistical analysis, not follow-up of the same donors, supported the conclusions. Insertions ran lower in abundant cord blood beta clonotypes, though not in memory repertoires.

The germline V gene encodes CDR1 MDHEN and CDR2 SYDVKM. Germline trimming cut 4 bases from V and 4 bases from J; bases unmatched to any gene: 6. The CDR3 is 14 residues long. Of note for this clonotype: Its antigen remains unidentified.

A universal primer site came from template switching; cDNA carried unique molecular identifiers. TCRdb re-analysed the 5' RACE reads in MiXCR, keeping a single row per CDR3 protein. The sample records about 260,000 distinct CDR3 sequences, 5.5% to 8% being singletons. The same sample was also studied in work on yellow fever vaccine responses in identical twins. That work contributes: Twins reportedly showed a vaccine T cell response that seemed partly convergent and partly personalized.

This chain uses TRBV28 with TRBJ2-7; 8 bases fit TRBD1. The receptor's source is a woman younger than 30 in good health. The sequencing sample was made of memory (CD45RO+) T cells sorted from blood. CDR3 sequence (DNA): TGTGCCAGCAGTTCAGGGGGCGCGGGATACGAGCAGTACTTC. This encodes CASSSGGAGYEQYF.